This entry features one TCR beta chain sequence. Its target is unknown. These data belong to a study of shared clonotypes between healthy human individuals. Study results and caveats: Genetic and exposure-history diversity was limited by the small donor number. Naive subsets usually exceeded memory subsets in estimated richness.

The split of CD4+ cells yielded CD45RA+ naive and CD45RA-negative memory subsets. The repertoire was sequenced with immunoSEQ multiplex PCR; TCRdb's copy has only in-frame clones and lacks some. Among approximately 2.5 million clones listed, more than 90% were seen once. Trimming left V 5 bases short and J 0 bases short, with 23 bases between. CDR3 length: 19 residues. The germline CDR1 and CDR2 sequences are KGHSH and LQKENI. The V gene is TRBV18, the J gene TRBJ1-3; the D gene is possibly TRBD1 (6 bases). The specimen sequenced was naive CD4+ T cells sorted from blood. Subset indicated: CD45RA+ positively selected. The origin of this receptor is a man aged 18 to 30 in good health. The CDR3 region is CASSSPESAGADSGNTIYF. The CDR3 nucleotides read TGTGCCAGCTCATCGCCTGAATCGGCAGGGGCAGACTCTGGAAACACCATATATTTT.